These 9 T cell receptor beta chains share one sample of origin, sequenced in a study of blood T cell repertoires in COVID-19. The data were produced by immunoSEQ multiplex PCR, yet TCRdb's version contains in-frame clones alone and is incomplete. The repertoire consists of 200,000 to 250,000 clones, with approximately 80% occurring once and the leading ten covering 7.4%. Sequences were obtained from peripheral blood. These receptors were taken from a woman aged 45-60 years with acute or convalescent COVID-19.

This clone showed up just a few times. The chain recombines TRBV19 with TRBJ1-1; D remains ambiguous. The V gene lost 6 bases and the J gene lost 2 bases, with 16 bases spanning the gap. Germline V gives CDR1 LNHDA, CDR2 SQIVND (reference sequence). This CDR3 comprises 15 residues. DNA for the CDR3: TGTGCCAGTAGAACGGTACGGGGATCAAACACTGAAGCTTTCTTT. It is translated as CASRTVRGSNTEAFF.

Only a few counts were recorded for this clone. The genes are TRBV4-1 and TRBJ2-1; the D gene is possibly TRBD2 (5 bases). The germline CDR1 and CDR2 sequences are MGHRA and YSYEKL. The CDR3 is 17 residues long. The V end lost 1 base, the J end lost 0 bases, and 13 bases lay between the germline ends. CDR3 sequence: CASSQVLTGISYNEQFF. As DNA, the CDR3 is TGCGCCAGCAGCCAAGTTCTAACGGGAATCTCCTACAATGAGCAGTTCTTC.

This chain connects TRBV4-3 to TRBJ2-7; a possible D gene is TRBD2 (5 bases). In germline, CDR1 is LGHNA, CDR2 YSLEER. V was trimmed by 4 bases and J by 1 base, leaving 11 bases between them. The CDR3 has 14 residues. Here the CDR3 DNA reads TGCGCCAGCAGCCCGGACTCGCAATCCTACGAGCAGTACTTC. It yields the protein CASSPDSQSYEQYF.

In this sample, this clone turned up a few times. J is TRBJ2-2 and V is TRBV2; no clear D gene. This CDR3 has 13 amino acids. Between the trimmed V and J ends, which lost 4 bases and 5 bases, there was a span of 8 bases. Germline V gene data show CDR1 as SNHLY and CDR2 as FYNNEI. This CDR3 reads CASSVKPTGELFF. DNA for the CDR3: TGTGCCAGCAGTGTCAAGCCAACCGGGGAGCTGTTTTTT.

The chain couples TRBV6-1 to TRBJ1-6; D gene unclear. The CDR3 has 18 amino acids. Trimming removed 3 bases from V and 7 bases from J, with 22 bases in between. CDR1 is MNHNS, CDR2 SASEGT, per germline. CDR3 amino acids: CASSDPALSTLRNSPLHF. In DNA, the CDR3 is TGTGCCAGCAGTGATCCCGCCCTCTCAACGCTGAGGAATTCACCCCTCCACTTT.

The V and J genes are TRBV7-9 and TRBJ2-7; 9 bases map to TRBD1. Germline CDR1 is SEHNR and CDR2 is FQNEAQ (reference sequence). J was trimmed by 3 bases and V by 5 bases; bases with no gene match: 5. This CDR3 spans 14 amino acids. CDR3 nucleotides: TGTGCCAGCAGCGTGGGACAGGGAAGCTACGAGCAGTACTTC. Encoded protein: CASSVGQGSYEQYF. The full variable domain, rest sourced from reference TRBV7-9 and TRBJ2-7, is DTGVSQNPRHKITKRGQNVTFRCDPISEHNRLYWYRQTLGQGPEFLTYFQNEAQLEKSRLLSDRFSAERPKGSFSTLEIQRTEQGDSAMYLCASSVGQGSYEQYFGPGTRLTVT.

This clone was found a few times. V and J are TRBV5-1 and TRBJ1-1; 9 bases are shared with TRBD1. V shed 6 bases, J shed 5 bases, and the junction held 11 bases outside the gene matches. CDR1 and CDR2 from the germline V gene are SGHRS and YFSETQ. The CDR3 sequence is 15 residues long. In nucleotides, the CDR3 is TGCGCCAGCAACCCGGTACAGGGGGCGGGTACTGAAGCTTTCTTT. Its protein product is CASNPVQGAGTEAFF. The variable domain in full, completed from reference TRBV5-1 and TRBJ1-1, reads KAGVTQTPRYLIKTRGQQVTLSCSPISGHRSVSWYQQTPGQGLQFLFEYFSETQRNKGNFPGRFSGRQFSNSRSEMNVSTLELGDSALYLCASNPVQGAGTEAFFGQGTRLTVV.

In its sample, this clone was seen once. The V call is TRBV28, the J call TRBJ1-4, with D perhaps TRBD1 (5 bases). Germline V gene lookup returns CDR1 MDHEN and CDR2 SYDVKM. CDR3 length equals 15 residues. V was shortened by 2 bases and J by 5 bases, with 12 bases between the two germline ends. CDR3 protein: CASSLQTAPNEKLFF. The CDR3 DNA reads TGTGCCAGCAGTTTACAGACAGCACCCAATGAAAAACTGTTTTTT.

J is TRBJ2-7 and V is TRBV2; 8 bases match TRBD1. V gave up 3 bases and J gave up 4 bases; unmatched junction bases: 5. Germline CDR1 and CDR2: SNHLY and FYNNEI. The CDR3 has 14 residues. The CDR3 nucleotides read TGTGCCAGCAGTGAGCGGACAGGGTTTTACGAGCAGTACTTC. It yields the protein CASSERTGFYEQYF.